Each of the 27 T cell receptor beta chains below was sequenced from the same sample in a study of blood T cell repertoires in COVID-19. Some clones are missing from TCRdb's copy, which holds only in-frame ones; the method was immunoSEQ multiplex PCR. The sample yields roughly 80,000 clones, around 89% seen once. The sample was peripheral blood. These receptor sequences come from a human donor in a cohort sampled during active COVID-19.

This chain connects TRBV3-1 (or the pseudogene TRBV3-2) to TRBJ1-3; no firm D call. Germline V gene data show CDR1 as LGHDT and CDR2 as YNNKEL (reference sequence). The CDR3 sequence is 15 residues long. The ends were cut back, 0 bases at V and 1 base at J, with 7 bases in the middle. The CDR3 DNA reads TGTGCCAGCAGCCAAGATTTCACATCTGGAAACACCATATATTTT. Amino acid sequence: CASSQDFTSGNTIYF.

V and J are TRBV21-1 and TRBJ2-5; the table calls TRBD1, which could not be checked here. TRBV21-1 is tagged as a pseudogene. The CDR3 spans 16 residues. CDR3 DNA sequence: TGTGCCAGCAGGTTAAGACAGGGGGCGTTCGAGGAGACCCAGTACTTC. Translation: CASRLRQGAFEETQYF.

The genes are TRBV6-6 and TRBJ2-1; 8 bases are a match to TRBD1. Per the germline V gene, CDR1 is MNHNY and CDR2 is SVGAGI (reference sequence). This CDR3 region has 14 residues. J gave up 10 bases and V 5 bases, and 10 bases lay outside the gene matches. CDR3 sequence (DNA): TGTGCCAGCAGTCAGGGCCAGGGGGCAGGGGAGCAGTTCTTC. It is translated as CASSQGQGAGEQFF.

In DNA form, the CDR3 reads TGTGCCAGCAGCCCCGGGACTAGCATAGGCGAGCAGTACTTC. The encoded protein is CASSPGTSIGEQYF. This chain links TRBV7-3 with TRBJ2-7; 9 bases align to TRBD2. The V segment lost 5 bases and the J segment 6 bases; nucleotides outside the gene matches: 8. The CDR3 sequence is 14 residues long. In germline, CDR1 is SGHTA, CDR2 FQGTGA.

The gene calls are TRBV18 and TRBJ2-2; D might be TRBD1 (6 bases). With 6 bases removed from V and 5 bases from J, the gap between germline ends came to 16 bases. The CDR3 has 15 residues. Germline lookup yields CDR1 KGHSH and CDR2 LQKENI. CDR3: CASSRHGTPTGELFF. The CDR3 nucleotides are TGTGCCAGCTCCCGTCATGGGACACCAACCGGGGAGCTGTTTTTT.

This rearrangement joins TRBV27 to TRBJ1-1; D is ambiguous. With 5 bases removed from V and 1 base from J, the gap between germline ends came to 11 bases. The CDR3 runs 14 residues. Germline V gives CDR1 MNHEY, CDR2 SMNVEV (reference sequence). The CDR3 here is CASSVGRENTEAFF. CDR3 bases: TGTGCCAGCAGTGTCGGGAGAGAGAACACTGAAGCTTTCTTT.

This clone appeared a single time. The V and J genes are TRBV6-2 or TRBV6-3 and TRBJ1-3; D remains unclear. The CDR3 runs to 15 residues. Germline CDR1 and CDR2: MNHEY and SVGEGT. Deletions cut 0 bases from V and 4 bases from J, with 10 bases between. CDR3: CASSYSRISGNTIYF. The CDR3 region has the DNA TGTGCCAGCAGTTACTCGAGGATTTCAGGAAACACCATATATTTT.

The V gene is TRBV4-1, the J gene TRBJ2-3; possibly TRBD1 for D (5 bases). The ends were cut back, 0 bases at V and 2 bases at J, with 12 bases in the middle. Germline lookup yields CDR1 MGHRA and CDR2 YSYEKL. CDR3 length: 16 amino acids. The CDR3 nucleotides read TGCGCCAGCAGCCAAGATTTGGTGACAGCCACAGATACGCAGTATTTT. It specifies CASSQDLVTATDTQYF.

This chain uses TRBV5-1 with TRBJ2-5; 7 positions match TRBD1. Germline-derived CDR1 and CDR2 are SGHRS and YFSETQ. With V trimmed by 8 bases and J by 3 bases, 10 bases remained unmatched. The CDR3 is made up of 14 amino acids. The DNA of the CDR3 is TGCGCCAGTTCCTCCGGGACAGCCGAAGAGACCCAGTACTTC. It yields the protein CASSSGTAEETQYF.

This chain uses TRBV19 with TRBJ1-5, with D possibly being TRBD1 (6 bases). From germline, CDR1 is LNHDA and CDR2 SQIVND (reference sequence). This CDR3 has 15 residues. V lost 2 bases, J lost 7 bases, and 15 bases lay in between. The CDR3 DNA reads TGTGCCAGTAGTATAAGAAGGACAGCATGGCAGCCCCAGCATTTT. Residues: CASSIRRTAWQPQHF.

The gene calls are TRBV5-8 and TRBJ1-2; TRBD1 aligns across 10 bases. This CDR3 comprises 14 residues. Per the germline V gene, CDR1 is SGHTS and CDR2 is YDEGEE. After removal of 5 bases from V and 8 bases from J, the junction contained 9 bases not matched to a gene. The CDR3 reads CASSRTGGTLGYTF. The CDR3 nucleotides read TGTGCCAGCAGTCGGACAGGGGGTACGTTGGGCTACACCTTC. The full variable domain, in which reference TRBV5-8 and TRBJ1-2 provide the parts outside the CDR3, is EAGVTQSPTHLIKTRGQQATLRCSPISGHTSVYWYQQALGLGLQFLLWYDEGEERNRGNFPPRFSGRQFPNYSSELNVNALELEDSALYLCASSRTGGTLGYTFGSGTRLTVV.

J is TRBJ2-7 and V is TRBV10-3; 9 bases line up with TRBD1. The CDR3 has 16 residues. The germline V gene encodes CDR1 ENHRY and CDR2 SYGVKD. After removal of 4 bases from V and 3 bases from J, the junction contained 10 bases not matched to a gene. DNA of the CDR3: TGTGCCATCAGTGCGGCGGGACAGGGAAACTACTACGAGCAGTACTTC. Its protein is CAISAAGQGNYYEQYF.

This rearrangement joins TRBV10-2 to TRBJ2-1; TRBD2 might be the D (6 bases). V lost 6 bases, J lost 4 bases, and 22 bases lay in between. The germline V gene has CDR1 WSHSY and CDR2 SAAADI. There are 17 residues in the CDR3. The CDR3 bases are TGCGCCAGCAGAGGACTATCTGGGATCCTTCCGTACAATGAGCAGTTCTTC. As protein: CASRGLSGILPYNEQFF.

The gene calls are TRBV9 and TRBJ2-3; 11 bases align to TRBD1. Germline V gene lookup returns CDR1 SGDLS and CDR2 YYNGEE. V was clipped by 3 bases and J by 3 bases; unmatched bases: 6. CDR3 size: 16 residues. CDR3 in DNA: TGTGCCAGCAGCGCACCCCGGGACAGGGGGACAGATACGCAGTATTTT. The encoded protein is CASSAPRDRGTDTQYF.

For the CDR3, the DNA is TGTGCCAGCAGTTACGGGGCAGGGCCCTACACCTTC. It is translated as CASSYGAGPYTF. The chain is built from TRBV6-5 and TRBJ1-2; possible D gene TRBD1, 5 bases. The V gene's germline CDR1 is MNHEY and CDR2 SVGAGI. Trimming stripped 2 bases from V and 10 bases from J, with 11 bases between. The CDR3 is 12 residues long.

The chain employs TRBV28 and TRBJ2-4, with D maybe TRBD2 (7 bases). The V and J ends lost 3 bases and 0 bases respectively, with 12 bases between them. Germline-derived CDR1 and CDR2 are MDHEN and SYDVKM. This CDR3 contains 16 residues. The CDR3 loop reads CASSFGGAVAKNIQYF. CDR3 DNA sequence: TGTGCCAGCAGTTTTGGGGGGGCAGTAGCCAAAAACATTCAGTACTTC.

V and J are TRBV14 and TRBJ2-7; 8 bases map to TRBD2. There are 15 residues in the CDR3. After removal of 4 bases from V and 7 bases from J, the junction contained 12 bases not matched to a gene. The germline CDR1 and CDR2 sequences are SGHDN and FVKESK. The CDR3 DNA reads as TGTGCCAGCAGCCCTTTAGAGCGGGGGCCGGGGGAGCAGTACTTC. Translated: CASSPLERGPGEQYF.

This chain uses TRBV3-1 (or the pseudogene TRBV3-2) with TRBJ1-3; D unclear. With 4 bases removed from V and 4 bases from J, the gap between germline ends came to 11 bases. Germline CDR1 LGHDT, CDR2 YNNKEL (reference sequence). The length of the CDR3 is 14 residues. CDR3 DNA sequence: TGTGCCAGCAGCCCCCCTCCGGGGGGAAACACCATATATTTT. This codes for CASSPPPGGNTIYF.

The rearrangement links TRBV7-9 to TRBJ2-7; 7 bases line up with TRBD1. V gave up 1 base and J gave up 6 bases; unmatched junction bases: 6. This CDR3 contains 14 residues. Germline V lookup: CDR1 SEHNR, CDR2 FQNEAQ (reference sequence). CDR3 in DNA: TGTGCCAGCAGCTTAGTGGGACAGTCCCCCGAGCAGTACTTC. Translated, it gives CASSLVGQSPEQYF. Full variable domain (rest looked up from reference TRBV7-9 and TRBJ2-7): DTGVSQNPRHKITKRGQNVTFRCDPISEHNRLYWYRQTLGQGPEFLTYFQNEAQLEKSRLLSDRFSAERPKGSFSTLEIQRTEQGDSAMYLCASSLVGQSPEQYFGPGTRLTVT.

This clone was picked up one time. The genes are TRBV19 and TRBJ1-5, with a possible D match to TRBD1 (5 bases). This CDR3 is built from 15 residues. CDR1 LNHDA and CDR2 SQIVND come from the germline V gene (reference sequence). Trimming pared 5 bases from V and 7 bases from J, leaving 18 bases between. Written as DNA, the CDR3 is TGTGCCAGTAGTCACGGGGGGGGTTGCGGGCAGCCCCAGCATTTT. Amino acid sequence: CASSHGGGCGQPQHF.

This rearrangement joins TRBV19 to TRBJ2-2; TRBD2 matches 13 bases. With V trimmed by 1 base and J by 1 base, 0 bases remained unmatched. This CDR3 is built from 17 residues. The V gene's germline CDR1 is LNHDA and CDR2 SQIVND (reference sequence). The CDR3 is CASSIGTSGRNTGELFF. The CDR3 nucleotides are TGTGCCAGTAGTATAGGGACTAGCGGGAGGAACACCGGGGAGCTGTTTTTT.

The chain has TRBV7-3 and TRBJ1-1; 11 bases map to TRBD1. J was trimmed by 5 bases and V by 2 bases; bases with no gene match: 4. Germline CDR1 and CDR2: SGHTA and FQGTGA. The CDR3 has 15 residues. CDR3 DNA sequence: TGTGCCAGCAGCTTAGGGACAGGGGGACAAACTGAAGCTTTCTTT. Translating it yields CASSLGTGGQTEAFF. The entire variable domain, with the rest obtained from reference TRBV7-3 and TRBJ1-1, is as follows: GAGVSQTPSNKVTEKGKYVELRCDPISGHTALYWYRQSLGQGPEFLIYFQGTGAADDSGLPNDRFFAVRPEGSVSTLKIQRTERGDSAVYLCASSLGTGGQTEAFFGQGTRLTVV.

This clone came up once. J is TRBJ1-2 and V is TRBV2; 7 bases map to TRBD1. V lost 5 bases and J lost 2; bases outside the gene matches: 2. Germline CDR1 and CDR2: SNHLY and FYNNEI. The CDR3 runs 13 residues. CDR3 coding DNA: TGTGCCAGCAGTAAGGGGGCGAACTATGGCTACACCTTC. Protein product: CASSKGANYGYTF.

The chain is built from TRBV15 and TRBJ1-2, with D hard to call. V gave up 7 bases and J gave up 4 bases, with 19 bases separating them. The V gene's germline CDR1 is LNHNV and CDR2 YYDKDF (reference sequence). The CDR3 sequence is 15 residues long. The CDR3 sequence is CATTPDRGLGYGYTF. The CDR3 bases are TGTGCCACCACCCCAGATCGAGGGTTGGGCTATGGCTACACCTTC. Variable domain in full (rest from reference TRBV15 and TRBJ1-2): DAMVIQNPRYQVTQFGKPVTLSCSQTLNHNVMYWYQQKSSQAPKLLFHYYDKDFNNEADTPDNFQSRRPNTSFCFLDIRSPGLGDTAMYLCATTPDRGLGYGYTFGSGTRLTVV.

The V gene is TRBV2, the J gene TRBJ2-4, with TRBD2 identical over 11 bases. Germline loops: CDR1 SNHLY, CDR2 FYNNEI. The ends lost 6 bases at V and 6 bases at J; junction bases unmatched: 7. The CDR3 has 15 amino acids. This CDR3 reads CASRETTSGRNIQYF. Here the CDR3 DNA reads TGTGCCAGCAGAGAAACAACTAGCGGGAGAAACATTCAGTACTTC. Complete variable domain (other parts from reference TRBV2 and TRBJ2-4): EPEVTQTPSHQVTQMGQEVILRCVPISNHLYFYWYRQILGQKVEFLVSFYNNEISEKSEIFDDQFSVERPDGSNFTLKIRSTKLEDSAMYFCASRETTSGRNIQYFGAGTRLSVL.

This chain joins TRBV4-1 and TRBJ1-1, with a tentative D call TRBD1 (6 bases). From germline, CDR1 is MGHRA and CDR2 YSYEKL. V shed 1 base and J shed 0 bases, with 12 bases lying between them. The CDR3 totals 16 residues. The CDR3 DNA follows: TGCGCCAGCAGCCAAGGGGGGGGCAACATGAACACTGAAGCTTTCTTT. It encodes CASSQGGGNMNTEAFF.

V and J are TRBV28 and TRBJ1-4, with D possibly being TRBD1 (6 bases). The germline V gene has CDR1 MDHEN and CDR2 SYDVKM. V dropped 7 bases and J dropped 4 bases, with 7 bases sitting between them. This CDR3 has 12 residues. The chain's CDR3 is CASTGDNEKLFF. The CDR3 DNA sequence: TGTGCCAGCACAGGGGATAATGAAAAACTGTTTTTT.